This T cell receptor beta chain came from a study of blood T cell repertoires in COVID-19. Study as a whole: Italy, Spain and the United States were the sources of the convalescent and acute COVID-19 samples. PBMCs, B-cell-depleted T cells, or T cells provided the cDNA or gDNA that made up the material.

Original processing notes: Estimates of nucleated cell counts were drawn from the amplification of reference gene primers. The assay was immunoSEQ multiplex PCR, and TCRdb's table has in-frame clones only and misses some. V, J and clone size reflect that table, while D and trimming were determined from the DNA. The data hold under 90,000 clones, with roughly nine tenths observed a single time. In Seattle, patients joined the study during active infection and were tracked longitudinally. V shed 6 bases and J 2 bases; nucleotides not matched to a gene: 4. Germline CDR1 SGHTA, CDR2 FQGTGA. The CDR3 length is 15 residues.

The material sequenced was peripheral blood. The V gene is TRBV7-3, the J gene TRBJ2-1; 10 bases agree with TRBD2. The receptor comes from a man aged 35 to 55 with COVID-19, enrolled during active disease. The CDR3 loop reads CASSSSGGAYNEQFF. As DNA, the CDR3 is TGTGCCAGCAGTTCTAGCGGGGGAGCCTACAATGAGCAGTTCTTC.